This TCR beta chain is drawn from a study of OX40 agonist ivuxolimab in advanced cancers. Turning to the study itself: At approximately 80% male, the cohort had a mean age of roughly 60 years, ranging from roughly 20 to 90. General study findings and limits: Circulating CD4+ and CD8+ T cells showed clonal expansion by week 6 at 0.1 to 3.0 mg/kg.

People who had autoimmune disease history or systemic immunosuppression were excluded. Collection of blood occurred at baseline, at cycle 4 day 1, and at cycle 7 day 1. Germline V gene data show CDR1 as SQVTM and CDR2 as ANQGSEA. Unmatched junction bases numbered 9, after V lost 7 bases and J lost 1 base. The CDR3 is 14 amino acids. Comment on this clone: Its antigen is as yet unknown.

Assay: immunoSEQ multiplex PCR; the TCRdb copy retains only in-frame clones and omits some. The table records almost 70,000 clones, 65% to 80% of them present only once. Source: CD4+ or CD8+ T cells sorted from blood, taken in a trial of the OX40 agonist ivuxolimab. This sequence originates from an adult with an advanced solid tumor such as melanoma, head and neck, liver or kidney cancer. The V call is TRBV29-1, the J call TRBJ2-5; 7 positions match TRBD2. CDR3 region: CSARLAAPQETQYF. CDR3 sequence (DNA): TGCAGCGCTAGACTAGCCGCGCCCCAAGAGACCCAGTACTTC.